This T cell receptor beta chain was captured by sequencing in a study of T cells after yellow fever vaccination. In the study overall: Preparing low-cell-number fractions relied on SMART-Seq v4 Ultra Low Input. Regarding the study as a whole: Relatively few clonotypes were ones that appeared in both CD4 and CD8 compartments. A secondary response was less intense yet reached its peak sooner, at day 5 versus 15.

Template-switching 5'RACE yielded the TCR cDNA; a universal primer site and UMIs were added in the process. Via MiXCR, TCRdb re-called the 5' RACE reads, giving one row per CDR3 protein. This table has 300,000 or so distinct CDR3 sequences, about 6.6% appearing once. This clonotype has just a few counts. Antigen unknown. CDR3 length equals 16 residues. V shed 4 bases and J shed 2 bases, with 17 bases lying between them. CDR1 SEHNR and CDR2 FQNEAQ come from the germline V gene (reference sequence). This specimen was PBMCs, taken approximately 40 days after the first yellow fever vaccination. The chain recombines TRBV7-9 with TRBJ1-2; D unresolved. The receptor comes from a man younger than 35 who received the YFV17D yellow fever vaccine. CDR3 in amino acids: CASSSTTDRINYGYTF. The CDR3 bases are TGTGCCAGCAGCTCCACAACTGACCGGATAAACTATGGCTACACCTTC.